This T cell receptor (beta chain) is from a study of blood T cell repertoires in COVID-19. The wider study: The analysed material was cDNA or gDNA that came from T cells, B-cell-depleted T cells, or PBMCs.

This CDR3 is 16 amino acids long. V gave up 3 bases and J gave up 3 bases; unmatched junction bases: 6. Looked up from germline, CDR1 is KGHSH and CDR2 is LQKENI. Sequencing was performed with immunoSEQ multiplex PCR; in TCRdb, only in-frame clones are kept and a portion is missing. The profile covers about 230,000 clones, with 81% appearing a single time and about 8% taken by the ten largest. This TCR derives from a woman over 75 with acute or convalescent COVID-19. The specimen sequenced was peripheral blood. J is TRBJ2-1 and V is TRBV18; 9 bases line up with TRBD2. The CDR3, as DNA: TGTGCCAGCTCACCCACATCTAGCGGGATCTACAATGAGCAGTTCTTC. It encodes CASSPTSSGIYNEQFF.